This TCR beta chain was recorded in a study of T cell responses to AZD1222 COVID-19 vaccine. Whole-study results and caveats: Seropositive at baseline were only a handful of AZD1222 recipients.

As for this clone: Its antigen is as yet unknown.

The protocol was immunoSEQ multiplex PCR, while the TCRdb copy is restricted to in-frame clones and leaves out a portion. The table records under 150,000 clones, approximately 88% of them present only once. This material consisted of peripheral blood, taken on day 0 of AZD1222 vaccination. The receptor was isolated from an adult in good health.

CDR3 nucleotide sequence: TGTGCCAGCAGCGCTCAGCCCCTCTCTGGAAACACCATATATTTT. Translated, it gives CASSAQPLSGNTIYF. The J gene is TRBJ1-3, the V gene TRBV9; D unclear. There are 15 residues in the CDR3. Trimming removed 3 bases at V and 0 bases at J, with 10 bases between. The germline V gene encodes CDR1 SGDLS and CDR2 YYNGEE.